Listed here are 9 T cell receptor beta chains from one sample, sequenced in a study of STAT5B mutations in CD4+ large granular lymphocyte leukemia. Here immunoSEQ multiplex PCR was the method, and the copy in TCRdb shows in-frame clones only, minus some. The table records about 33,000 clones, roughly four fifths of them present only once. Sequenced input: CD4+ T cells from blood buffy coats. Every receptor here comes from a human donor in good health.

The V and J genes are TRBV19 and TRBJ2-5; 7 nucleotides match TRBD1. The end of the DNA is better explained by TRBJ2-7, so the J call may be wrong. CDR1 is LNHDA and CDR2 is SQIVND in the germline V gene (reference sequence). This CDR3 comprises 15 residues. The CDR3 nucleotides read TGTGCCAGTAGTATCAGTCAGGGGGTCACCTACGAGCAGTACTTC. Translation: CASSISQGVTYEQYF.

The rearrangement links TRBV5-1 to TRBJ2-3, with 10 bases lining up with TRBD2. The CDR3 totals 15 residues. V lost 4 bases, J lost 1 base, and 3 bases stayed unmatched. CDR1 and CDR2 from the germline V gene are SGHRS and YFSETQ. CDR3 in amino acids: CASSQGLAGTDTQYF. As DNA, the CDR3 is TGCGCCAGCAGCCAAGGACTAGCGGGCACAGATACGCAGTATTTT.

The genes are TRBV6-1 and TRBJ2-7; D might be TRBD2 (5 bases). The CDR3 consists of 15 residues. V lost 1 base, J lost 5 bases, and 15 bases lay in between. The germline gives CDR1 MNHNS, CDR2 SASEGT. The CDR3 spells CASSEVVGATDEQYF. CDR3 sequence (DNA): TGTGCCAGCAGTGAAGTTGTGGGAGCAACGGACGAGCAGTACTTC.

CDR3 residues: CASSSVGGGLGETQYF. In DNA form, the CDR3 reads TGTGCCAGCAGCTCAGTGGGGGGGGGCCTCGGGGAGACCCAGTACTTC. The V call is TRBV5-6, the J call TRBJ2-5; TRBD2 might be the D (7 bases). Trimming removed 3 bases from V and 5 bases from J, with 20 bases in between. There are 16 residues in the CDR3. Germline-derived CDR1 and CDR2 are SGHDT and YYEEEE.

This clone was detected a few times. CDR3 amino acids: CASSPRQGGYEQYF. Here the CDR3 DNA reads TGTGCCAGCAGCCCACGACAGGGTGGTTACGAGCAGTACTTC. V is TRBV7-2 and J is TRBJ2-7, with TRBD1 matching 7 bases. J was trimmed by 4 bases and V by 5 bases; bases with no gene match: 8. Germline V gene data show CDR1 as SGHTA and CDR2 as FQGNSA. This CDR3 has 14 amino acids.

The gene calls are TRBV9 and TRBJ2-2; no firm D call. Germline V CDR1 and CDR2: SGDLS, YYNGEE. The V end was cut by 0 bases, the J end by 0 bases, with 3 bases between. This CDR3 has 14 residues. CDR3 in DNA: TGTGCCAGCAGCGTAGTTCCGAACACCGGGGAGCTGTTTTTT. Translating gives CASSVVPNTGELFF.

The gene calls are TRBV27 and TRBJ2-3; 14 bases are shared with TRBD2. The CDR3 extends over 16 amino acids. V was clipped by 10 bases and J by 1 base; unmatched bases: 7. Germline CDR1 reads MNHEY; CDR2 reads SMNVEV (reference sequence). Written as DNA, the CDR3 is TGTGCCACCACCGGGACTAGCGGGAGAGGCACAGATACGCAGTATTTT. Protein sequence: CATTGTSGRGTDTQYF.

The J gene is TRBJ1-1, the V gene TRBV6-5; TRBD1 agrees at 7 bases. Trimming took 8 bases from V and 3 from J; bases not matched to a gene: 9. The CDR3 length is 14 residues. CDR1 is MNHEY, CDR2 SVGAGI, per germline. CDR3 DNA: TGTGCCAGCGGCGCCCGGACAGGTGACACTGAAGCTTTCTTT. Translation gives CASGARTGDTEAFF.

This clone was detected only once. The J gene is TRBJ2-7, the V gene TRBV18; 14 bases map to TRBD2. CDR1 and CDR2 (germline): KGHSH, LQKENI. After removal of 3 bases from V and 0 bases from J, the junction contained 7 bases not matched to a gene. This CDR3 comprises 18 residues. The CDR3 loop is CASSPWTSGRLSSYEQYF. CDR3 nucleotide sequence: TGTGCCAGCTCACCCTGGACTAGCGGGAGGTTAAGCTCCTACGAGCAGTACTTC.